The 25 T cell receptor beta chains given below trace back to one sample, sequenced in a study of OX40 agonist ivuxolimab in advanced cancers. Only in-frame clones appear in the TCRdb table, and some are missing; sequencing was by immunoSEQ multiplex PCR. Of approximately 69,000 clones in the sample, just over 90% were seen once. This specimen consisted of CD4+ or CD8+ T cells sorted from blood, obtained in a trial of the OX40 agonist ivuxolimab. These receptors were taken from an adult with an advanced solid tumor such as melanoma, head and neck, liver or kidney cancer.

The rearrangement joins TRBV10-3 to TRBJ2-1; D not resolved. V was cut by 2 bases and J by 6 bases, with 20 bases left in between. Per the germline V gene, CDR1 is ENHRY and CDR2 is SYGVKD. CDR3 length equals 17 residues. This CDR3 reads CAISEGINVGSGNEQFF. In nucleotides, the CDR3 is TGTGCCATCAGTGAGGGAATTAATGTGGGTTCAGGCAATGAGCAGTTCTTC.

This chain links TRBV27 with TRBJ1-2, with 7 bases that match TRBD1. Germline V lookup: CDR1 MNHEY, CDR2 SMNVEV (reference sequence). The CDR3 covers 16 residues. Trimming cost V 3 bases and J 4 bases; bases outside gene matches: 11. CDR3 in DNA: TGTGCCAGCAGTTTGCGACGAACAGGGGACAGCTATGGCTACACCTTC. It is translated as CASSLRRTGDSYGYTF.

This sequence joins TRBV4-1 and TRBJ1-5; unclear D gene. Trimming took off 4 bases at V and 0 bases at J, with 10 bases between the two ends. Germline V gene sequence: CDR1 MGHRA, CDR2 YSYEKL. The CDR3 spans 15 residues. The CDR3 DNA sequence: TGCGCCAGCAGCCGAAGGACGGATAGCAATCAGCCCCAGCATTTT. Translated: CASSRRTDSNQPQHF.

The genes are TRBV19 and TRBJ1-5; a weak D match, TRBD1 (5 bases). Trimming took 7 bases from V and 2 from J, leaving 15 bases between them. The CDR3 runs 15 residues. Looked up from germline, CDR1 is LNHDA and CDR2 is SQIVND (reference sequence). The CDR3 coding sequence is TGTGCCAGTATGCTCACCGGGACCGGCAATCAGCCCCAGCATTTT. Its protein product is CASMLTGTGNQPQHF. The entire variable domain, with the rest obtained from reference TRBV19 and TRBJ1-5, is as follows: DGGITQSPKYLFRKEGQNVTLSCEQNLNHDAMYWYRQDPGQGLRLIYYSQIVNDFQKGDIAEGYSVSREKKESFPLTVTSAQKNPTAFYLCASMLTGTGNQPQHFGDGTRLSIL.

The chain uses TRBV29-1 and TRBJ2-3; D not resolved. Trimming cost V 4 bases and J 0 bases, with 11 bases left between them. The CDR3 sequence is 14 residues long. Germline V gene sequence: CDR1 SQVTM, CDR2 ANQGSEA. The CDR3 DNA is TGCAGCGTTGTCAAGCAGACAAGCACAGATACGCAGTATTTT. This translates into CSVVKQTSTDTQYF.

CDR3 nucleotide sequence: TGTGCCAGCAGCCTACTTACTAGCGGGGCTAGCACAGATACGCAGTATTTT. Translation gives CASSLLTSGASTDTQYF. The V gene is TRBV5-6, the J gene TRBJ2-3, with 10 nucleotides matching TRBD2. J gave up 0 bases and V 4 bases, and 8 bases lay outside the gene matches. This CDR3 comprises 17 residues. The V gene's germline CDR1 is SGHDT and CDR2 YYEEEE.

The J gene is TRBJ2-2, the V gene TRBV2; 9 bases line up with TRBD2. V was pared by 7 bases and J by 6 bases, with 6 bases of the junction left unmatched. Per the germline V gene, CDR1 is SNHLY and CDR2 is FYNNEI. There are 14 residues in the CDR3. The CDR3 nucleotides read TGTGCCAGCACCTTAGCGGGAGTGGCCGGGGAGCTGTTTTTT. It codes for CASTLAGVAGELFF.

The CDR3 region is CASRGLGTGGFYEQYF. The CDR3 nucleotides are TGTGCCAGCAGGGGGTTAGGGACAGGAGGTTTCTACGAGCAGTACTTC. J is TRBJ2-7 and V is TRBV2, with TRBD1 matching over 8 bases. CDR1 is SNHLY and CDR2 is FYNNEI in the germline V gene. This CDR3 has 16 amino acids. The trim removed 6 bases at V and 3 bases at J, leaving 13 bases unmatched. The full variable domain, with the rest looked up from reference TRBV2 and TRBJ2-7, is EPEVTQTPSHQVTQMGQEVILRCVPISNHLYFYWYRQILGQKVEFLVSFYNNEISEKSEIFDDQFSVERPDGSNFTLKIRSTKLEDSAMYFCASRGLGTGGFYEQYFGPGTRLTVT.

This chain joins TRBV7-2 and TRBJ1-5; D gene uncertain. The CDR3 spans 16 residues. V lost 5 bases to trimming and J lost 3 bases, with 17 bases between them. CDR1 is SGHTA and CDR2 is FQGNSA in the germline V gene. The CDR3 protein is CASSPPSGRINQPQHF. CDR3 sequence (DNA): TGTGCCAGCAGCCCACCGTCCGGGCGGATCAATCAGCCCCAGCATTTT. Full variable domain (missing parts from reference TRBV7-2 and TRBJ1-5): GAGVSQSPSNKVTEKGKDVELRCDPISGHTALYWYRQSLGQGLEFLIYFQGNSAPDKSGLPSDRFSAERTGGSVSTLTIQRTQQEDSAVYLCASSPPSGRINQPQHFGDGTRLSIL.

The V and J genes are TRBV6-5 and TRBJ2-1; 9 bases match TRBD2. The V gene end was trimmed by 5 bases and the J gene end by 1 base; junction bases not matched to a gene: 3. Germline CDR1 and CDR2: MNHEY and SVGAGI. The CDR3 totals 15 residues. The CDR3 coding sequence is TGTGCCAGCAGTAAGACTAGCGGTTCCTACAATGAGCAGTTCTTC. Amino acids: CASSKTSGSYNEQFF.

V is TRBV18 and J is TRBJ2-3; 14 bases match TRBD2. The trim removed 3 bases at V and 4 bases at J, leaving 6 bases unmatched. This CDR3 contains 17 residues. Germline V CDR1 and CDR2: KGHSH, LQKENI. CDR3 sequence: CASSPGTSGSGADTQYF. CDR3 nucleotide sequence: TGTGCCAGCTCACCTGGGACTAGCGGGAGTGGGGCAGATACGCAGTATTTT.

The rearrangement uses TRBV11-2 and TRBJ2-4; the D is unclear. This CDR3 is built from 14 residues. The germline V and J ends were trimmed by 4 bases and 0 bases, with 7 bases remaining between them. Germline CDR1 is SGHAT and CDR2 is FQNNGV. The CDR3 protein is CASSSRLAKNIQYF. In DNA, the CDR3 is TGTGCCAGCAGCTCCCGACTAGCCAAAAACATTCAGTACTTC. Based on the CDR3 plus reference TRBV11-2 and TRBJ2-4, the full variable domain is EAGVAQSPRYKIIEKRQSVAFWCNPISGHATLYWYQQILGQGPKLLIQFQNNGVVDDSQLPKDRFSAERLKGVDSTLKIQPAKLEDSAVYLCASSSRLAKNIQYFGAGTRLSVL.

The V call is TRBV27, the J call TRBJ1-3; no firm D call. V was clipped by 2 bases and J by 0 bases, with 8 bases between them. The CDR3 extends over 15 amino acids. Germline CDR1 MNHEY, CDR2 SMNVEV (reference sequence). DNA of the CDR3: TGTGCCAGCAGTTTAAACGGTTACTCTGGAAACACCATATATTTT. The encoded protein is CASSLNGYSGNTIYF.

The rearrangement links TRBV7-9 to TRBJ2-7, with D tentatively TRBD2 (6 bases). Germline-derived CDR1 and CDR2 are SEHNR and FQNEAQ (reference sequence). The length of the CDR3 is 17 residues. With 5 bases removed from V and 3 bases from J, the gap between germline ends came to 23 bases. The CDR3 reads CASSLKARAGGNYEQYF. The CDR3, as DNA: TGTGCCAGCAGCCTCAAGGCGAGGGCCGGGGGAAACTACGAGCAGTACTTC.

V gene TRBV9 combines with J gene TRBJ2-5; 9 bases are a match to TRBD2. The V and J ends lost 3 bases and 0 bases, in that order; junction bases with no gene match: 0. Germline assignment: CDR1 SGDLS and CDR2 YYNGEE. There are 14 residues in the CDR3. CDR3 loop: CASSASGDQETQYF. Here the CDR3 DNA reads TGTGCCAGCAGCGCTAGCGGGGACCAAGAGACCCAGTACTTC.

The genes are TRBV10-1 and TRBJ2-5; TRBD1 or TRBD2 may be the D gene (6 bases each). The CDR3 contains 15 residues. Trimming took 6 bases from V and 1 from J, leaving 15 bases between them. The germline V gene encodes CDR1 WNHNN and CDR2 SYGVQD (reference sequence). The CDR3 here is CASSRGGQFQETQYF. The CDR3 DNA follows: TGCGCCAGCAGCCGAGGGGGGCAGTTCCAAGAGACCCAGTACTTC.

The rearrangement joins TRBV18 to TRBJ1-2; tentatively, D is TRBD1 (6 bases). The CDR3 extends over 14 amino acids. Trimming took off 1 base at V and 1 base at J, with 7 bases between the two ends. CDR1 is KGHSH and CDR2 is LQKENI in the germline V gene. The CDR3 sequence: CASSPQDSNYGYTF. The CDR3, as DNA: TGTGCCAGCTCACCACAGGACAGTAACTATGGCTACACCTTC. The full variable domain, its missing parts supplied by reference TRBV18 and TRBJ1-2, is NAGVMQNPRHLVRRRGQEARLRCSPMKGHSHVYWYRQLPEEGLKFMVYLQKENIIDESGMPKERFSAEFPKEGPSILRIQQVVRGDSAAYFCASSPQDSNYGYTFGSGTRLTVV.

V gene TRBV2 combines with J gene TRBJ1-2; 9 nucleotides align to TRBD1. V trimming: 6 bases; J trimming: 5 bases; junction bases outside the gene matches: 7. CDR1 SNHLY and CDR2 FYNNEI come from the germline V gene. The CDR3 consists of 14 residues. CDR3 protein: CASREQGASYGYTF. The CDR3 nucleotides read TGTGCCAGCAGGGAACAGGGGGCTTCGTATGGCTACACCTTC.

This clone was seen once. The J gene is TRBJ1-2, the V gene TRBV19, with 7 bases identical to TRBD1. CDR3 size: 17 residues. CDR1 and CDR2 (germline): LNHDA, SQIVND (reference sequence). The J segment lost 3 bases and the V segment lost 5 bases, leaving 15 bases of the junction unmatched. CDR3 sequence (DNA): TGTGCCAGTAGTTCTTGGCTGATAACAGGGGCCGACTATGGCTACACCTTC. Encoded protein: CASSSWLITGADYGYTF.

The CDR3 DNA reads as TGCGCCAGCAGCTGGGGACTAGCGGGAGGGATTTACGAGCAGTACTTC. It yields the protein CASSWGLAGGIYEQYF. The genes are TRBV5-1 and TRBJ2-7; TRBD2 aligns across 16 bases. Germline assignment: CDR1 SGHRS and CDR2 YFSETQ. The CDR3 totals 16 residues. Unmatched junction bases numbered 4, after V lost 3 bases and J lost 4 bases.

CDR3 coding DNA: TGCAGCGTCTCGACTAGCGGGTCAGGGGAGACCCAGTACTTC. It is translated as CSVSTSGSGETQYF. V gene TRBV29-1 combines with J gene TRBJ2-5; 10 nucleotides match TRBD2. The CDR3 spans 14 residues. V trimming: 6 bases; J trimming: 5 bases; junction bases outside the gene matches: 9. CDR1 and CDR2 from the germline V gene are SQVTM and ANQGSEA.

As DNA, the CDR3 is TGTGCCTGGAGTGTACTCGTCTACGAGCAGTACTTC. It is translated as CAWSVLVYEQYF. The chain employs TRBV30 and TRBJ2-7; D ambiguous. Germline V gene lookup returns CDR1 GTSNPN and CDR2 SVGIG (reference sequence). The length of the CDR3 is 12 residues. Trimming took 0 bases from V and 3 from J, leaving 6 bases between them. Full variable domain (missing parts from reference TRBV30 and TRBJ2-7): SQTIHQWPATLVQPVGSPLSLECTVEGTSNPNLYWYRQAAGRGLQLLFYSVGIGQISSEVPQNLSASRPQDRQFILSSKKLLLSDSGFYLCAWSVLVYEQYFGPGTRLTVT.

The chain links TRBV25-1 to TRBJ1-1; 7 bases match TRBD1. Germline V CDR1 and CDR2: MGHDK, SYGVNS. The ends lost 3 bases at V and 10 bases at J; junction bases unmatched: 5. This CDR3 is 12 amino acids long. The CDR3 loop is CASSDQGGRAFF. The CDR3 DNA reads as TGTGCCAGCAGTGACCAGGGGGGTCGAGCTTTCTTT.

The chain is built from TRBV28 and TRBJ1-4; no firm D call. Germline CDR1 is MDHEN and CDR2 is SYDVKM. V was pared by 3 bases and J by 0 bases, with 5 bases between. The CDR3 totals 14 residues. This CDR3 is CASSLTATNEKLFF. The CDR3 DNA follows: TGTGCCAGCAGTTTGACTGCAACTAATGAAAAACTGTTTTTT.

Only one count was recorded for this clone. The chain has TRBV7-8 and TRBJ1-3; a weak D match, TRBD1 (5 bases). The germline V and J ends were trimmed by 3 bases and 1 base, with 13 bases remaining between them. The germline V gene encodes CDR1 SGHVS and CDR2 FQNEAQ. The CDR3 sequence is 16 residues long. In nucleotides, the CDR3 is TGTGCCAGCAGCTTTATACAGGCGAATTCTGGAAACACCATATATTTT. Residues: CASSFIQANSGNTIYF.